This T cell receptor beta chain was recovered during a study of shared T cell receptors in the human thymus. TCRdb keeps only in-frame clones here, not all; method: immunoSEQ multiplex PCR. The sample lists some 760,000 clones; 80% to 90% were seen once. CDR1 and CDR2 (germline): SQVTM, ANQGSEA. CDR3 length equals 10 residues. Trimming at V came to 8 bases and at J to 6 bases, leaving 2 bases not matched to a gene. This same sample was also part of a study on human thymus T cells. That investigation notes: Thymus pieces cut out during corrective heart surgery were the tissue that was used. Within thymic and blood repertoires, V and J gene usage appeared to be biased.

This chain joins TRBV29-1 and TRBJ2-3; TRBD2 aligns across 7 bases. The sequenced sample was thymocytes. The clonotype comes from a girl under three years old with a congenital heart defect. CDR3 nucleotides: TGCAGCTGGGGAGGGGATACGCAGTATTTT. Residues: CSWGGDTQYF.